This TCR beta chain was sequenced during a study of cytotoxic CD8 clonotypes in ibrutinib-treated CLL. Overall study: With a range of 6 to 36, the median treatment time before response samples were taken was approximately 11 months.

Study-level findings and limits: Clonality increased at ibrutinib response and stayed stable in sustained remission. At progression, however, it fell back toward baseline.

Some clones are missing from TCRdb's copy, which holds only in-frame ones; the method was immunoSEQ multiplex PCR. The sample records fewer than 25,000 clones, around 68% being singletons. A note on this clone: Its antigen is unidentified.

The sequencing here drew on PBMCs, taken before ibrutinib treatment. The source is a human donor with chronic lymphocytic leukemia.

The CDR3 nucleotides are TGTGCCAGCAGCTTATATGGGGGAGGGATCGGACCCTACGAGCAGTACTTC. This translates into CASSLYGGGIGPYEQYF. This rearrangement joins TRBV7-9 to TRBJ2-7; 7 bases align to TRBD2. V lost 2 bases and J lost 2; bases outside the gene matches: 12. The length of the CDR3 is 17 residues. Germline values: CDR1 SEHNR, CDR2 FQNEAQ (reference sequence).